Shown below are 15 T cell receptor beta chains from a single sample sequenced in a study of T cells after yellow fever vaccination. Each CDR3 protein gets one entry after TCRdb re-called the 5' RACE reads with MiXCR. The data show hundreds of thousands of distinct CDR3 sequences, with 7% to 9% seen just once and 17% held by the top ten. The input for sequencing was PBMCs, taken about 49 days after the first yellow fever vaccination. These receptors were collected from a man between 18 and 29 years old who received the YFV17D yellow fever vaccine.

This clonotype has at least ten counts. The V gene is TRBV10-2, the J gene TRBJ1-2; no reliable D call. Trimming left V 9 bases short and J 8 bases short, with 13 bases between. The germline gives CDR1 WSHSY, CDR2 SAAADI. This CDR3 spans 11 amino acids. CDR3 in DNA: TGCGCCAGTATGGAGTTCGACGGCTACACCTTC. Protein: CASMEFDGYTF.

Here the CDR3 DNA reads TGTGCCACCAGTGCACAGGGGAGGACCCTCCACTTT. It specifies CATSAQGRTLHF. The rearrangement uses TRBV24-1 and TRBJ1-6; 7 bases are shared with TRBD1. Germline V lookup: CDR1 KGHDR, CDR2 SFDVKD. There are 12 residues in the CDR3. V gave up 5 bases and J gave up 14 bases; unmatched junction bases: 5.

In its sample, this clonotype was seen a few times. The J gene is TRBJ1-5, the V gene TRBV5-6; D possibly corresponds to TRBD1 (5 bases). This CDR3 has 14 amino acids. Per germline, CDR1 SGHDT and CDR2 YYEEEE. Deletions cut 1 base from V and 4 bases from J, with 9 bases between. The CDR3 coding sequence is TGTGCCAGCAGCTTGTGGGGGATGAATCAGCCCCAGCATTTT. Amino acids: CASSLWGMNQPQHF. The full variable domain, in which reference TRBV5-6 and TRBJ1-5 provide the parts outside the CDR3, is DAGVTQSPTHLIKTRGQQVTLRCSPKSGHDTVSWYQQALGQGPQFIFQYYEEEERQRGNFPDRFSGHQFPNYSSELNVNALLLGDSALYLCASSLWGMNQPQHFGDGTRLSIL.

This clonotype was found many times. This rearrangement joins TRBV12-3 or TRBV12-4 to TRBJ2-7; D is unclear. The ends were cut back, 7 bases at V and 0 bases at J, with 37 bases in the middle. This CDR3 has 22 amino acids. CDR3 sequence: CASTFRAPLGYGRPLSSYEQYF. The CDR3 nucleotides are TGTGCCAGCACGTTTAGGGCCCCCCTGGGGTATGGTCGGCCCCTTAGCTCCTACGAGCAGTACTTC.

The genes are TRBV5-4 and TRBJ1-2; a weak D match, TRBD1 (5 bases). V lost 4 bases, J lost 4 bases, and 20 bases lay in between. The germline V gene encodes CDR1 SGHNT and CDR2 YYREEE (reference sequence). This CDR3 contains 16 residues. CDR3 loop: CASSPPGTPAPYGYTF. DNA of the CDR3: TGTGCCAGCAGCCCGCCCGGGACGCCCGCTCCCTATGGCTACACCTTC.

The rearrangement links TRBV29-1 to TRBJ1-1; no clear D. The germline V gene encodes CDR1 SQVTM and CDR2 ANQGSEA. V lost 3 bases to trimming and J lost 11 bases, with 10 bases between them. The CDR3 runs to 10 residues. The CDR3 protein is CSVDGNDAFF. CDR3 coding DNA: TGCAGCGTTGACGGGAATGACGCTTTCTTT.

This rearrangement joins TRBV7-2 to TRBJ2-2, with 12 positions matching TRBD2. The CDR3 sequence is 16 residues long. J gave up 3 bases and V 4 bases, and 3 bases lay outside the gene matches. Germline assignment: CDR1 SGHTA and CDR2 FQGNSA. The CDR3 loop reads CASSSLAGGHTGELFF. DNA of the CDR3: TGTGCCAGCAGCTCCCTAGCGGGGGGGCACACCGGGGAGCTGTTTTTT.

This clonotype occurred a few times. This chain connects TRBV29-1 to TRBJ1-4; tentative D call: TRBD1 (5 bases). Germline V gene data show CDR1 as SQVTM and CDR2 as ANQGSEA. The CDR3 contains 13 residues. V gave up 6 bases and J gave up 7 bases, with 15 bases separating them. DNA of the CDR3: TGCAGCGTCGCAGGGAGGTTGAGTGAAAAACTGTTTTTT. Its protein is CSVAGRLSEKLFF.

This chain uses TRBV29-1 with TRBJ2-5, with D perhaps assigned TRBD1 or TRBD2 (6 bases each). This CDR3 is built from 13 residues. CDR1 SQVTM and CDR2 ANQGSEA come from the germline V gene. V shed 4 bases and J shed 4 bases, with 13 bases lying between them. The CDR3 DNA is TGCAGCGTTGCAACAGGGAGGACAGAGACCCAGTACTTC. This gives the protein CSVATGRTETQYF. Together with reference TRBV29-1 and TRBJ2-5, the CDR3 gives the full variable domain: SAVISQKPSRDICQRGTSLTIQCQVDSQVTMMFWYRQQPGQSLTLIATANQGSEATYESGFVIDKFPISRPNLTFSTLTVSNMSPEDSSIYLCSVATGRTETQYFGPGTRLLVL.

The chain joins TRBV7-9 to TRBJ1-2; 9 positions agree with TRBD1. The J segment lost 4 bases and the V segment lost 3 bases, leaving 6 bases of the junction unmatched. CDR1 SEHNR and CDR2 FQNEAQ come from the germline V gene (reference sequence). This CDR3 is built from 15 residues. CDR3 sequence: CASSFGTQGAYGYTF. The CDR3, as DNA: TGTGCCAGCAGCTTCGGGACACAGGGGGCCTATGGCTACACCTTC.

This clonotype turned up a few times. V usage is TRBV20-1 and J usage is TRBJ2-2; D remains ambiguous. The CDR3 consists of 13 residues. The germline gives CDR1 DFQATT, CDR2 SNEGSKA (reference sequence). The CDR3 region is CRSRCYGTGELFF. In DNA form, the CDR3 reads TGCAGATCTCGGTGTTATGGGACCGGGGAGCTGTTTTTT.

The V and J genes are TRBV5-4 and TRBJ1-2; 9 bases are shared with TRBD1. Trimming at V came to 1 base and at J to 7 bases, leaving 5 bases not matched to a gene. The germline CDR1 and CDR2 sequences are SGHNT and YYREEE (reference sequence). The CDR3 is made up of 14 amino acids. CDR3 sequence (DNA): TGTGCCAGCAGCTTGCGACAGGGGGGATTTGGCTACACCTTC. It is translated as CASSLRQGGFGYTF.

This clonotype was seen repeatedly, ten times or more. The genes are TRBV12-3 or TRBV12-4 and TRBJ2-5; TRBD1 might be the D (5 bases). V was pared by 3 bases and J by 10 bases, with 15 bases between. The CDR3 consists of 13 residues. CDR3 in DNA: TGTGCCAGCAGTTTGGGGCAGGGCCTGAACCAGTACTTC. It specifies CASSLGQGLNQYF.

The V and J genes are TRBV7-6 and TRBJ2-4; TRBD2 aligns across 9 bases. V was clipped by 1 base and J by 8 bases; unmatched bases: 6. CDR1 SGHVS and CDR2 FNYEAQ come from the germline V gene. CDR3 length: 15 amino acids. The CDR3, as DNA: TGTGCCAGCAGCTTAGGGCGGGGGGGACTCTACATTCAGTACTTC. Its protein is CASSLGRGGLYIQYF. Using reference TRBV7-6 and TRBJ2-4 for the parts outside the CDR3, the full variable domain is GAGVSQSPRYKVTKRGQDVALRCDPISGHVSLYWYRQALGQGPEFLTYFNYEAQQDKSGLPNDRFSAERPEGSISTLTIQRTEQRDSAMYRCASSLGRGGLYIQYFGAGTRLSVL.

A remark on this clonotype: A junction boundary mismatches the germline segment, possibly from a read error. The CDR3 spells CACSKRSASGGLDTQYF. The DNA of the CDR3 is TGTGCCTGCAGCAAGCGGTCCGCTAGCGGGGGGTTAGATACGCAGTATTTT. The chain recombines TRBV3-1 with TRBJ2-3; 11 bases fit TRBD2. The CDR3 runs to 17 residues. Germline V lookup: CDR1 LGHDT, CDR2 YNNKEL (reference sequence).